This TCR beta chain was captured in a study of cytomegalovirus exposure and HLA in healthy donors (dated by TCRdb to 2016 to 2017). Describing the broader study: In an earlier analysis of around 540 of the donors, about 260 Gb of sequence data and just under 120 million unique TCR beta sequences from roughly 190 million T cells were reported. Roughly 300 gigabases of sequencing data and roughly 80 million unique TCR sequences made up an early release that covered several hundred HLA-typed donors. Of the approximately 400 genotyped donors, approximately 83% fell in the genetic ancestry cluster associated with self-reported Caucasian donors. The study aimed to test whether signatures of past pathogen exposure could be identified by cataloging public T cell receptors. Using immunosequencing, the study profiled T cell repertoires from approximately 700 subjects and related those repertoires to cytomegalovirus serostatus. Along with the approximately 650-subject first cohort, a separate validation cohort of over a hundred different subjects was used. The study combined high-throughput TCR immunosequencing, statistical association of individual TCRs with disease status, and machine learning to predict cytomegalovirus infection status. To study patterns of TCR occurrence, a later analysis re-analyzed previously published TCR beta repertoires from around 670 donors and added high-resolution HLA genotyping. The later analysis used no new phenotypic data to find candidate immune exposures, relying instead on TCR beta sequences and their occurrence across donors. An earlier analysis of 587 of the donors used high-throughput TCR beta sequencing to judge whether each TCR beta V gene segment behaved as functional or pseudogenic. Alongside the repertoire data, information on donor age, sex, ethnicity and CMV serostatus was compiled. A later genetic analysis used genome-wide SNP genotypes for about three fifths of the roughly 700 donors, treating that subset as a discovery cohort. Every repertoire in the discovery cohort had been generated on one and the same sequencing platform. HLA typing covered class I and class II loci at four-digit resolution. The number of typed donors differed by locus: about 629-640 for A, B, C, DRB1 and DQB1; 522 for DQA1; approximately 600 for DPA1; and around 470 for DPB1. Because of strong linkage in the cohort, 4 to 6 DR-DQ haplotypes were treated as single units for association and clustering. On average, approximately 250,000 unique TCR beta nucleotide sequences were sequenced per donor among about 400 genotyped donors of the cohort, with about 19% of those sequences being non-productive.

The cohort was made up of approximately 670 healthy bone marrow donors. At the time of sampling, every cohort member was nominally healthy, though immune exposures that went unrecorded were likely present. The donor tested CMV seropositive, placing the donor among the 250 to 350 seropositive members of the cohort. Each donor provided a peripheral blood sample, and peripheral blood mononuclear cells were used for TCR beta sequencing. Genomic DNA extraction from the blood cell samples was performed with the Qiagen DNeasy Blood Extraction Kit. Study-wide conclusions, independent of this receptor: According to a later analysis, parvovirus B19, influenza, CMV and Epstein-Barr virus appeared linked to several top co-occurrence clusters. A cluster of highly shared sequence variants was judged likely to be a technical artifact of the sequencing pipeline. In a later analysis, HLA-associated TCR beta chains showed more clonal expansion and lower generation probabilities than non-associated chains that were equally common. The classifier was reported to diagnose cytomegalovirus status with high specificity and sensitivity in both the original and validation cohorts. Sequencing depth was assumed to be roughly uniform across donors in the presence/absence analyses, though that assumption may not hold. A further reported finding was that TCR beta sequences accurately predicted the HLA-A and HLA-B alleles for most subjects in the first cohort. According to the authors, the approach could potentially be generalized to other disease states and immunological phenotypes. In a later analysis, 15,000 to 20,000 TCR beta sequences were associated with specific HLA alleles at a false discovery rate of 0.05. While some public TCRs were present in many individuals, most TCR sequences turned up only very rarely across donors. In a later analysis, the rate of TCR association differed among HLA loci, with DRB1 alleles having the most associated TCRs and HLA-C alleles having the fewest. Because counts were too low, about 17 rarely observed V segments, including chromosome 9 orphons, were excluded from the earlier analysis of around 640 of the donors. Strong co-occurrence of HLA alleles, especially DR and DQ, made assigning TCR associations to individual alleles difficult. In a later genetic analysis, fewer N-insertions in productive TCRs were reported among donors in an Asian-associated ancestry cluster than the approximately 670-donor mean. An association between a missense DCLRE1C variant and V-gene and J-gene trimming of TCR beta chains was found in a later genetic analysis and replicated in an independent cohort. Correlated functional status among segregating V segments might reflect linkage disequilibrium, but an unknown experimental factor could not be ruled out. Immune exposure information for the cohort was limited to CMV serostatus. Three of the identified cytomegalovirus-associated TCR beta chains were confirmed in vitro to be specific for cytomegalovirus antigens. Most CMV-associated TCR beta chains appeared to be HLA-restricted in a later analysis, and the HLA associations seemed to be driven largely by CMV exposure. Broadly in line with IMGT annotations, most TCR beta V segments showed up in productive rearrangements about 87% or about 30% of the time in an earlier analysis of approximately 600 of the donors. The cohort was sequenced for TCR beta chains only, and without alpha or paired-chain data the features that could be detected were limited. In the study, roughly 160 TCR beta chains were listed as associated with cytomegalovirus. Because HLA typing was missing for some donors at each locus, association tests included only the typed subset.

The library was built by means of the immunoSEQ multiplex PCR assay. A mixture of 60 forward primers for TCR Vbeta segments and 13 reverse primers for TCR Jbeta segments was used in the multiplex PCR. A multiplex PCR assay on genomic DNA amplified the CDR3 region of rearranged TCR beta genes. The Illumina HiSeq System was used to sequence the amplified TCR beta libraries as 87-base-pair reads. The published analysis was carried out like this. A later analysis tallied roughly 78 million unique TCR beta chains across the 640 or so repertoires, and approximately 9.9 million of those chains were shared by two or more donors. A nearest-neighbor algorithm error-corrected the raw reads and collapsed the reads into unique sequences, merging closely related sequences to remove PCR and sequencing errors. V, D and J gene segments were assigned by aligning CDR3 sequences to IMGT reference sequences. For a sequence to be retained, a match of at least six nucleotides to both a V gene segment and a J gene segment was required. A rearrangement counted as productive if the CDR3 had no stop codons and remained in frame with V and J, and every other rearrangement counted as non-productive. CDR3 was defined according to IMGT convention as the region running from the second conserved V-encoded cysteine to the conserved J-encoded phenylalanine. In an earlier analysis of more than 550 of the donors, sequences lacking an unambiguous match to a single V gene segment were excluded. In an earlier analysis of a few hundred of the donors, V segments were called functional above 56.7% productive rearrangements and were called segregating when the between-donor standard deviation exceeded 5%. A statistical classification framework was built for diagnosing cytomegalovirus status from the catalog of TCR beta chain sequences. A later analysis assigned V and J genes by comparing TCR nucleotide sequences with IMGT/GENE-DB human TR gene sequences. In a later analysis, CDR3 sequences and most-parsimonious VDJ recombination scenarios were assigned using the TCRdist pipeline. In a later analysis, each TCR beta chain was defined by its CDR3 amino acid sequence together with its V-gene family, and reads without a unique V-gene family were excluded. A later analysis removed over 500 highly shared, low-generation-probability nucleotide sequences to deal with suspected cross-contamination and a sequencing artifact. In a later analysis, a clonal expansion index for each public chain was calculated from normalized within-repertoire ranks of inferred template counts. A later analysis computed generation probabilities with a VDJ recombination model fitted to out-of-frame rearrangements, and checked the results against IGoR. In a later analysis, TCR-TCR, TCR-HLA and TCR-CMV co-occurrence was scored with hypergeometric tests, and a repertoire-size bias correction was applied to TCR pairs. In a later analysis, false discovery rates were estimated by permuting HLA or CMV assignments 20 times. A later analysis grouped co-occurring TCRs with DBSCAN, adding TCRdist sequence similarity when clustering within HLA-allele-positive subsets. Repertoires with fewer than 30,000 or more than 120,000 public chains were left out of co-occurrence clustering, as were four to six repertoires with anomalous nucleotide sharing. This immuneACCESS table, as held by TCRdb, lists in-frame sequences with V and J called but not all clones. Of the missing ones, under half trace to an unresolved V gene in checked studies; the others have no known cause. V and J calls and clone size are those listed in that table; D and trimming were worked out from the DNA. The sample includes about 170,000 clones, with around 80% observed a single time. The top ten clonotypes cover around 2% of the sample.

On this clone: Its antigen is not yet known. Base-call qualities are not available, and no considerably larger clone is one nucleotide away.

The sample was PBMCs. The clonotype was recovered from a woman aged 25-40 years in good health and CMV-seropositive.

The CDR3 reads as follows: CASSPRGLAGWPGELFF. The DNA sequence is TGTGCCAGCAGTCCGAGGGGTCTAGCGGGATGGCCCGGGGAGCTGTTTTTT. This chain joins TRBV6-4 to TRBJ2-2; the junction holds 9 bases that match TRBD2. Unmatched junction bases come to 13, with V trimmed by 5 bases and J by 6 bases. The CDR1 and CDR2 encoded by the germline V gene are MRHNA and SNTAGT. Inclusive of the bounding cysteine and phenylalanine, the CDR3 is 17 residues long. The DNA shown is the 51-base CDR3, in frame from base 1.